These T cell receptor beta chains were read from a single sample in a study of cytomegalovirus exposure and HLA in healthy donors. TCRdb keeps only in-frame clones here, not all; method: immunoSEQ multiplex PCR. The table records 200,000 or so clones, 75% to 85% of them present only once. Sequencing was done on a sample of PBMCs. Source of these receptors: a young woman in good health and CMV-seronegative. Both conserved end residues are part of each CDR3. Fields, in order: V gene, J gene, CDR3 length, clone size, D gene, CDR3 protein, CDR3 DNA. The D gene is left open where the match is weak. Clone size is not always given. Where it is, it says once, few, many or a class for expanded clones.

>TRBV6-5|TRBJ2-3|14|-|-
CASSYRGSTDTQYF
TGTGCCAGCAGTTACCGCGGCAGCACAGATACGCAGTATTTT
>TRBV28|TRBJ2-7|15|once|TRBD2
CTSSPIAGGNDEQYF
TGTACCAGCAGTCCCATAGCGGGAGGTAACGACGAGCAGTACTTC
>TRBV27|TRBJ2-7|14|-|TRBD1
CASSFQGAPYEQYF
TGTGCCAGCAGTTTTCAGGGGGCGCCCTACGAGCAGTACTTC
>TRBV28|TRBJ2-7|13|-|-
CASSLSGIYEQYF
TGTGCCAGCAGTTTGTCCGGTATATACGAGCAGTACTTC
>TRBV7-3|TRBJ2-7|14|-|TRBD1
CASSSRDRGYEQYF
TGTGCCAGCAGCTCCCGGGACAGGGGTTACGAGCAGTACTTC
>TRBV10-3|TRBJ2-5|15|-|TRBD1
CAARRTGTVAETQYF
TGTGCCGCCCGCCGGACAGGTACAGTTGCGGAGACCCAGTACTTC
>TRBV6-5|TRBJ1-6|15|-|-
CASSYATGRNSPLHF
TGTGCCAGCAGTTACGCTACAGGGCGTAATTCACCCCTCCACTTT
>TRBV10-3|TRBJ1-2|15|-|TRBD1
CAISDGQGQGYGYTF
TGTGCCATCAGTGATGGACAGGGCCAGGGATATGGCTACACCTTC
>TRBV5-4|TRBJ1-1|13|-|-
CASSLGGDTEAFF
TGTGCCAGCAGCTTAGGGGGGGACACTGAAGCTTTCTTT
>TRBV30|TRBJ2-7|14|-|-
CAWTSPGHFYEQYF
TGTGCCTGGACCTCCCCCGGACACTTCTACGAGCAGTACTTC
>TRBV19|TRBJ1-1|14|-|-
CASSIVAVNTEAFF
TGTGCCAGTAGTATAGTAGCGGTTAACACTGAAGCTTTCTTT
>TRBV6-1|TRBJ1-6|15|-|TRBD1
CASTSRQGARSPLHF
TGTGCCAGCACTTCAAGACAGGGGGCGCGTTCACCCCTCCACTTT
>TRBV28|TRBJ2-3|16|-|-
CAAMPPAAITSDTQYF
TGTGCCGCCATGCCCCCTGCGGCTATTACTTCGGATACGCAGTATTTT
>TRBV27|TRBJ1-2|15|-|TRBD1
CASSSPGQGVYGYTF
TGTGCCAGCAGTTCCCCCGGACAGGGGGTCTATGGCTACACCTTC
>TRBV4-1|TRBJ2-7|14|-|-
CASSQEGLTYEQYF
TGCGCCAGCAGCCAAGAAGGACTAACCTACGAGCAGTACTTC
>TRBV18|TRBJ2-3|16|few|TRBD2
CASSPPGLAATDTQYF
TGTGCCAGCTCACCACCGGGACTAGCGGCAACAGATACGCAGTATTTT
>TRBV7-2|TRBJ2-5|12|-|-
CASSFYQETQYF
TGTGCCAGCAGCTTCTACCAAGAGACCCAGTACTTC
>TRBV18|TRBJ2-7|15|-|-
CASSPSDVQTYEQYF
TGTGCCAGCTCACCCTCCGATGTACAAACCTACGAGCAGTACTTC
>TRBV5-1|TRBJ2-2|12|few|-
CASTSGTGELFF
TGCGCCAGCACCTCAGGGACCGGGGAGCTGTTTTTT
>TRBV5-4|TRBJ2-5|17|once|TRBD1
CASSLPGDDRARETQYF
TGTGCCAGCAGCTTGCCCGGGGATGACAGGGCACGAGAGACCCAGTACTTC